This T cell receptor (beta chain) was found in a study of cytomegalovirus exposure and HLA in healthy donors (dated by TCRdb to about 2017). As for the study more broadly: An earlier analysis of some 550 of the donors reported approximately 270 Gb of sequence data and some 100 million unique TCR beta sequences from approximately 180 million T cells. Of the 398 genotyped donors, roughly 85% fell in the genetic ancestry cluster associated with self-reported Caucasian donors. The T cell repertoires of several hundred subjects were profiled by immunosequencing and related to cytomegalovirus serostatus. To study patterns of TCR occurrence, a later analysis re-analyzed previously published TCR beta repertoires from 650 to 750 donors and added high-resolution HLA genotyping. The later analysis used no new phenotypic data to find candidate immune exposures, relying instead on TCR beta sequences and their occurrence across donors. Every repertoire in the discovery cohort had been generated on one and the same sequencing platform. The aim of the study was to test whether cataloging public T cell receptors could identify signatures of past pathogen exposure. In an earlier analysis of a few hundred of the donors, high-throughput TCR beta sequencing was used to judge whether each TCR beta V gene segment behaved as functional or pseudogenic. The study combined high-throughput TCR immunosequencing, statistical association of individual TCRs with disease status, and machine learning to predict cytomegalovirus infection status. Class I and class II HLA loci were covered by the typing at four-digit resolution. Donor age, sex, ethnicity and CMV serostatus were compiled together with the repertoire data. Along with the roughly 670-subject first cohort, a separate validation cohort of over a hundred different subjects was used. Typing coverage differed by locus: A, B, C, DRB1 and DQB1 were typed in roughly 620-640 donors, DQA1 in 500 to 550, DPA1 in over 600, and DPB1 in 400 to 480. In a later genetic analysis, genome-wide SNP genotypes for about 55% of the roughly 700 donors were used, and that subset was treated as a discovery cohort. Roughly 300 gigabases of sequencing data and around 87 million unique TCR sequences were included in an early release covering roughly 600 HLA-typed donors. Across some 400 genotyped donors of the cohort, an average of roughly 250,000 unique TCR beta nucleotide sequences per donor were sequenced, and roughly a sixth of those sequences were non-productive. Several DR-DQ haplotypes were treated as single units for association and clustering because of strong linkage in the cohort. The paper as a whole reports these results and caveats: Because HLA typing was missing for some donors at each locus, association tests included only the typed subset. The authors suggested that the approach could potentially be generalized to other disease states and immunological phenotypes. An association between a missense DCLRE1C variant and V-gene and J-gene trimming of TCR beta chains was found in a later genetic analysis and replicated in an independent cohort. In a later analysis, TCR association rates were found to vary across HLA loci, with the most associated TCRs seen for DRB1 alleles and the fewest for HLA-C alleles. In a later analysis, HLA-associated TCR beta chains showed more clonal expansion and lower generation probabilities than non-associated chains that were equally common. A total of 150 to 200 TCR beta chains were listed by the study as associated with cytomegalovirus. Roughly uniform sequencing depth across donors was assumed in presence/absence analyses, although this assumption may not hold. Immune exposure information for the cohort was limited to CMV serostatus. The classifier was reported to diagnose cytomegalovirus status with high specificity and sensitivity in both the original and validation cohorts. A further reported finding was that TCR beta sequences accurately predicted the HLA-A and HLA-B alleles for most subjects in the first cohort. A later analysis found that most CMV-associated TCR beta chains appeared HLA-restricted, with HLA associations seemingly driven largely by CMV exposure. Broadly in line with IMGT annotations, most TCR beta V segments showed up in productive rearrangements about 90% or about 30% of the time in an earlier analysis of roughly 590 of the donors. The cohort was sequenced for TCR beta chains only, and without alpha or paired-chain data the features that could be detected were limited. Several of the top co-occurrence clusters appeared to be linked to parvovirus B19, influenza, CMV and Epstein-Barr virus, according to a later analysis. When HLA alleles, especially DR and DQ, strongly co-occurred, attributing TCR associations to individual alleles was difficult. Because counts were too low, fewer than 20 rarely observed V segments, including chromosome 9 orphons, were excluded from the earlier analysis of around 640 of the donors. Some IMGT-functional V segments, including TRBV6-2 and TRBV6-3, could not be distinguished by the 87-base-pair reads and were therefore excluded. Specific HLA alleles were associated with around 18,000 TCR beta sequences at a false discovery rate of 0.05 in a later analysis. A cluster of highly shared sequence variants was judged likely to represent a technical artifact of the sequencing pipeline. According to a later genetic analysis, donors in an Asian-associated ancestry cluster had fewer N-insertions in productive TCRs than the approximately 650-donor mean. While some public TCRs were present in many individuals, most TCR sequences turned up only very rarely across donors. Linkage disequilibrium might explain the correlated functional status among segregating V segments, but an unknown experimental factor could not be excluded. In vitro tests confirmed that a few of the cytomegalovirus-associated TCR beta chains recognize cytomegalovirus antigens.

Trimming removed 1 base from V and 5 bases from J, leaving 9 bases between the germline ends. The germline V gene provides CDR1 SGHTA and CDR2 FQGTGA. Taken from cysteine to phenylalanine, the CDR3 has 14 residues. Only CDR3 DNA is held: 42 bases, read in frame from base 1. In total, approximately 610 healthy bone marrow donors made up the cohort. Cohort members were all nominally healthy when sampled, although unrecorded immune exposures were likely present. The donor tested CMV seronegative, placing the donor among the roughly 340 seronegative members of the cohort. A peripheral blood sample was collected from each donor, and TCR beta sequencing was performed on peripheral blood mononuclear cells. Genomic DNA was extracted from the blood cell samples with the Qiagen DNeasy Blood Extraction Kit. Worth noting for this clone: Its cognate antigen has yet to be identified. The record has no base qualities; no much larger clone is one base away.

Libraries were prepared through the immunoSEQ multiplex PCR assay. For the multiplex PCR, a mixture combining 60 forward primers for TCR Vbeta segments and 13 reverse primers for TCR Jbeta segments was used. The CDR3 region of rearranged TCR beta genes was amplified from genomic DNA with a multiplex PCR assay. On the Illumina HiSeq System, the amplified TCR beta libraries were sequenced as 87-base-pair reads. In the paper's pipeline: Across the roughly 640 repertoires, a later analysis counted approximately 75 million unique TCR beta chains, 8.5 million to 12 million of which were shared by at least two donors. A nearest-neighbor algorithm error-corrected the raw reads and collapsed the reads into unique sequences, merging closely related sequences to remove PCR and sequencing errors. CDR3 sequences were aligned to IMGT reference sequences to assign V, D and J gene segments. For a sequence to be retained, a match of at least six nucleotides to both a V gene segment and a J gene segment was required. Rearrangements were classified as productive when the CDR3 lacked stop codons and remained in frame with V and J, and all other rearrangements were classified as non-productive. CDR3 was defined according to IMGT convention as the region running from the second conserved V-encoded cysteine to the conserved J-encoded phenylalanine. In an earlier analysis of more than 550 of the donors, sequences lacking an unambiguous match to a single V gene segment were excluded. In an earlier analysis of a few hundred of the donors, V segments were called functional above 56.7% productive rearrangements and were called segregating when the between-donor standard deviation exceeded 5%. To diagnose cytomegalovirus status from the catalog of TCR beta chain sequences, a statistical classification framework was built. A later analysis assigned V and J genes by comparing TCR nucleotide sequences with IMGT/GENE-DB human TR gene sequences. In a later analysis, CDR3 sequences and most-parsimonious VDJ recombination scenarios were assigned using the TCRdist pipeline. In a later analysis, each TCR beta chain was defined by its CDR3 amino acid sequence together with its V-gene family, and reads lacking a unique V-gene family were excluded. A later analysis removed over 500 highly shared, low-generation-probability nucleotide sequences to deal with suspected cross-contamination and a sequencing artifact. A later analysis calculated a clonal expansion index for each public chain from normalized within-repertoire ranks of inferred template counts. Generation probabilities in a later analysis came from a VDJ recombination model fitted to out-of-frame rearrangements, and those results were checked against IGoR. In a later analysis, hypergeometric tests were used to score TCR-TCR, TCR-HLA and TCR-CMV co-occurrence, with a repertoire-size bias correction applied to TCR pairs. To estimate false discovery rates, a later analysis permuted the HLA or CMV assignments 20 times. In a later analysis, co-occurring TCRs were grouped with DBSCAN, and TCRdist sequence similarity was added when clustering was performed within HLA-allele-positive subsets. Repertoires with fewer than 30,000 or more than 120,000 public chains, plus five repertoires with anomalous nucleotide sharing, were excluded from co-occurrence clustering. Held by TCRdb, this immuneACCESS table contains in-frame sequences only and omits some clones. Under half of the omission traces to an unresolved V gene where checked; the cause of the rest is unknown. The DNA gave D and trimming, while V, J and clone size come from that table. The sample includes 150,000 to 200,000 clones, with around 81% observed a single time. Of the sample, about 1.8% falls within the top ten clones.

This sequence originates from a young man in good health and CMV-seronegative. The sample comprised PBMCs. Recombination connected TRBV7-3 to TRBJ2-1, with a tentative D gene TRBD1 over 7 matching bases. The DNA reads TGTGCCAGCAGCTTAAGCAGGGGGGACAATGAGCAGTTCTTC. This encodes CASSLSRGDNEQFF.